The source of this T cell receptor (beta chain) is a study of human T cells and chemical hapten exposure. Overall study context: Patches with 0.01% DPC went on the upper back, and the tests were read at 6 days. Study results and caveats: TCRs at high frequency, those above 1 in 1000, did not change with DPC sensitization.

A word on this clonotype: Its antigen remains unidentified.

CDR1 MNHEY and CDR2 SMNVEV come from the germline V gene (reference sequence). Trimming took 7 bases from V and 4 from J, leaving 5 bases between them. The length of the CDR3 is 11 residues. Time point specified: pre-sensitization, week 0. As for treatment: therapeutic diphenylcyclopropenone sensitization with weekly scalp DPC. During construction of the library, unique molecular identifiers were attached to individual cDNA molecules for quantitative, reproducible TCR counting. Per the original data handling: Sample TCR totals centred on a median of approximately 96,000, ranging about 20,000 to 700,000. TCRdb passed the RACE reads through MiXCR, listing each CDR3 protein once. It is TCRdb's table, rather than the study itself, that gives the V and J calls and clone size. The sample lists about 350,000 distinct CDR3 sequences, about 5% occurring once.

This TCR was recovered from a woman aged 18 to 35 with alopecia areata. Some clones in this sample may be carry-over from other donors' samples. The sequencing here drew on whole blood, taken in connection with sensitization to the hapten diphenylcyclopropenone (DPC). The genes are TRBV27 and TRBJ2-1; D remains ambiguous. The CDR3 loop reads CASTEYNEQFF. Written as DNA, the CDR3 is TGTGCCAGCACCGAGTACAATGAGCAGTTCTTC.